This entry is about one TCR beta chain. Germline loops: CDR1 SGHTA, CDR2 FQGTGA. The V end lost 5 bases, the J end lost 4 bases, and 14 bases lay between the germline ends. CDR3 length: 14 residues. What the library attached to individual cDNA molecules were unique molecular identifiers. TCRdb re-called the RACE reads with MiXCR, one entry per CDR3 protein. Among about 160,000 distinct CDR3 sequences listed, approximately 30% were seen once. The data stem from a study of human T cells and chemical hapten exposure. The overall study: Small discrepancies in pooled library volume mainly accounted for the varying TCR yields per sample.

This sample's time point: patch test 3, about 24 weeks after DPC sensitization. The sample's treatment: therapeutic diphenylcyclopropenone sensitization with weekly scalp DPC. Blood sampling occurred before each patch-test application. Researchers extracted total RNA from unfractionated whole blood. The sequenced sample was whole blood, obtained in connection with sensitization to the hapten diphenylcyclopropenone (DPC). The chain employs TRBV7-3 and TRBJ1-1, with no clear D. The sequence was obtained from a woman younger than 30 with alopecia areata. Some clones in this sample may be carry-over from other donors' samples. For the CDR3, the DNA is TGTGCCAGCAGCAAGTTGGACCGGGGCACTGAAGCTTTCTTT. Amino acids: CASSKLDRGTEAFF.